A selection of T cell receptor beta chains follows, all from one sample in a study of neoadjuvant anti-PD-1 for oral cavity cancer. TCRdb's copy holds only in-frame clones and misses some; the assay was immunoSEQ multiplex PCR. Here the sample spans around 15,000 clones, about 60% being singletons. The sample here was PBMCs, taken before nivolumab (anti-PD-1) treatment. All receptors come from a person aged 35-79 years with oral cavity squamous cell carcinoma. The CDR3 runs from the conserved cysteine through the conserved F or W. Each record gives: CDR3 protein, CDR3 DNA, clone size, CDR3 length, J gene, V gene, D gene. The D gene is left open where the match is weak. Clone size, where shown, is once, few, many, or a class for clones that have expanded.

CASSTGQVVGQPQHF TGTGCCAGTAGTACAGGACAGGTCGTAGGTCAGCCCCAGCATTTT few 15 TRBJ1-5 TRBV19 TRBD1
CASRVGTDTQYF TGTGCCAGCAGAGTTGGGACAGATACGCAGTATTTT . 12 TRBJ2-3 TRBV6-1 .
CASSLRGENIQYF TGTGCCAGCAGTTTACGGGGCGAAAACATTCAGTACTTC . 13 TRBJ2-4 TRBV6-6 .
CAISERAGAPDTQYF TGTGCCATCAGTGAGCGAGCGGGAGCTCCCGATACGCAGTATTTT once 15 TRBJ2-3 TRBV10-3 TRBD2
CATRDVEGQETQYF TGTGCCACCAGGGACGTTGAGGGCCAAGAGACCCAGTACTTC . 14 TRBJ2-5 TRBV10-3 .
CASSVEEGGPRSELFF TGTGCCAGCAGCGTAGAGGAGGGAGGGCCTCGGTCTGAGCTGTTTTTT once 16 TRBJ2-2 TRBV9 TRBD2
CASLRGQNTEAFF TGTGCCAGCCTGAGGGGGCAAAACACTGAAGCTTTCTTT . 13 TRBJ1-1 TRBV7-8 TRBD1
CASTHTGGNEQFF TGTGCCAGCACCCATACAGGAGGCAATGAGCAGTTCTTC . 13 TRBJ2-1 TRBV6-5 .
CASSTRGQNTEAFF TGTGCCAGCAGTACCAGGGGGCAGAACACTGAAGCTTTCTTT . 14 TRBJ1-1 TRBV6-5 TRBD1
CASSPEATETQYF TGTGCCAGCAGCCCTGAGGCGACGGAGACCCAGTACTTC . 13 TRBJ2-5 TRBV11-2 .
CASSLTASSGNTIYF TGCGCCAGCAGCCTGACAGCAAGCTCTGGAAACACCATATATTTT . 15 TRBJ1-3 TRBV5-1 .
CASIYSGRFPRETQYF TGCGCCAGCATCTATAGCGGGAGGTTCCCCCGGGAGACCCAGTACTTC . 16 TRBJ2-5 TRBV10-1 TRBD2
CSVVIGGPREQYF TGCAGCGTTGTCATCGGCGGCCCCCGCGAGCAGTACTTC . 13 TRBJ2-7 TRBV29-1 .
CASSSRQGWNEKLFF TGTGCCAGCAGCTCTCGACAGGGGTGGAATGAAAAACTGTTTTTT . 15 TRBJ1-4 TRBV7-8 TRBD1
CASSLEQGFQPQHF TGTGCCAGCAGTTTAGAACAGGGGTTTCAGCCCCAGCATTTT . 14 TRBJ1-5 TRBV27 TRBD1
CAWSWGQLDQPQHF TGTGCCTGGAGCTGGGGACAGCTCGATCAGCCCCAGCATTTT few 14 TRBJ1-5 TRBV30 TRBD1
CAISVEGQDDTEAFF TGTGCCATCAGTGTTGAAGGACAGGACGACACTGAAGCTTTCTTT . 15 TRBJ1-1 TRBV10-3 TRBD1
CATSSGTGGNYGYTF TGTGCCACCAGCAGCGGGACAGGGGGAAACTATGGCTACACCTTC . 15 TRBJ1-2 TRBV15 TRBD1
CASSTQGPNEQFF TGTGCCAGTAGCACACAGGGGCCGAATGAGCAGTTCTTC . 13 TRBJ2-1 TRBV19 TRBD1
CASSLEGGLAYEQYF TGCGCCAGCAGCTTGGAGGGAGGGCTCGCCTACGAGCAGTACTTC . 15 TRBJ2-7 TRBV5-1 TRBD2
CASSVGGSSGGGNEQFF TGTGCCAGCAGCGTAGGAGGGTCTAGCGGAGGGGGGAATGAGCAGTTCTTC . 17 TRBJ2-1 TRBV9 .
CAIGADSNQPQHF TGTGCCATAGGGGCGGATAGCAATCAGCCCCAGCATTTT . 13 TRBJ1-5 TRBV10-3 .
CASNGDPANEQFF TGTGCCAGCAACGGGGACCCGGCGAATGAGCAGTTCTTC . 13 TRBJ2-1 TRBV2 .
CASKGGTGGEKLFF TGTGCCAGCAAGGGTGGGACAGGGGGTGAAAAACTGTTTTTT . 14 TRBJ1-4 TRBV6-5 TRBD1
CASSPRQGPYEQYF TGTGCCAGCTCACCCCGACAGGGACCCTACGAGCAGTACTTC few 14 TRBJ2-7 TRBV18 TRBD1
CASSPDRSTDTQYF TGTGCCAGCAGCCCCGACAGAAGCACAGATACGCAGTATTTT . 14 TRBJ2-3 TRBV7-6 .
CAWSVQGQEAFF TGTGCCTGGAGTGTACAGGGACAGGAAGCTTTCTTT . 12 TRBJ1-1 TRBV30 TRBD1
CASSVALAGADTQYF TGTGCCAGCAGCGTAGCCCTAGCGGGAGCAGATACGCAGTATTTT . 15 TRBJ2-3 TRBV9 TRBD2
CASSLGLPTNTGELFF TGCGCCAGCAGCTTGGGACTTCCTACCAACACCGGGGAGCTGTTTTTT . 16 TRBJ2-2 TRBV5-1 .
CASSYGGGNYGYTF TGTGCCAGCAGTTACGGAGGCGGCAACTATGGCTACACCTTC . 14 TRBJ1-2 TRBV6-5 .